The 30 T cell receptor beta chains presented below share a single source sample, sequenced in a study of blood T cell repertoires in COVID-19. TCRdb keeps only in-frame clones here, not all; method: immunoSEQ multiplex PCR. Of about 250,000 clones in the sample, nearly 85% are singletons; the top ten hold around 5.5%. Specimen: peripheral blood. These receptor sequences come from a human donor in a cohort sampled during active COVID-19.

As to this clone: The identical CDR3 is also encoded by other nucleotide sequences in the sample. This chain uses TRBV2 with TRBJ2-3, with 12 nucleotides matching TRBD2. CDR3 length equals 15 residues. Unmatched junction bases numbered 2, after V lost 6 bases and J lost 1 base. Germline CDR1 and CDR2: SNHLY and FYNNEI. CDR3 in DNA: TGTGCCAGCAGCCGACTAGCGGGAGGCACAGATACGCAGTATTTT. It translates to CASSRLAGGTDTQYF.

This chain links TRBV7-2 with TRBJ2-7; 7 positions agree with TRBD1. The ends lost 6 bases at V and 4 bases at J; junction bases unmatched: 9. The CDR3 is 14 residues long. Germline V gene sequence: CDR1 SGHTA, CDR2 FQGNSA. The CDR3 bases are TGTGCCAGCAGTCTCGGGACAGAATATTACGAGCAGTACTTC. As protein: CASSLGTEYYEQYF.

CDR3: CASMWSGRRQETQYF. The CDR3 nucleotides are TGTGCCAGCATGTGGAGCGGGAGGCGTCAAGAGACCCAGTACTTC. This chain uses TRBV6-5 with TRBJ2-5; 9 nucleotides align to TRBD2. J gave up 2 bases and V 7 bases, and 8 bases lay outside the gene matches. CDR1 and CDR2 from the germline V gene are MNHEY and SVGAGI. The CDR3 sequence is 15 residues long.

This chain uses TRBV11-2 with TRBJ2-5; TRBD2 aligns across 7 bases. The CDR3 sequence is 13 residues long. Trimming cost V 3 bases and J 5 bases; bases outside gene matches: 3. Germline CDR1 and CDR2: SGHAT and FQNNGV. CDR3 residues: CASSLGGSETQYF. The CDR3 bases are TGTGCCAGCAGCTTGGGAGGGTCCGAGACCCAGTACTTC.

The J gene is TRBJ1-6, the V gene TRBV25-1; 11 nucleotides align to TRBD1. The length of the CDR3 is 15 residues. Germline CDR1 MGHDK, CDR2 SYGVNS. After removal of 2 bases from V and 6 bases from J, the junction contained 0 bases not matched to a gene. CDR3 protein: CASSEGQGANSPLHF. CDR3 sequence (DNA): TGTGCCAGCAGTGAAGGACAGGGGGCTAATTCACCCCTCCACTTT.

The V call is TRBV4-1, the J call TRBJ2-4, with D uncertain. The CDR3 contains 14 residues. The germline gives CDR1 MGHRA, CDR2 YSYEKL. The V and J ends lost 2 bases and 4 bases respectively, with 9 bases between them. The CDR3 region is CASSQPPGKNIQYF. CDR3 sequence (DNA): TGCGCCAGCAGCCAACCACCCGGGAAAAACATTCAGTACTTC.

The rearrangement joins TRBV3-1 (or the pseudogene TRBV3-2) to TRBJ2-3; possibly TRBD2 for D (6 bases). V lost 0 bases and J lost 0, with 16 bases in between. The germline V gene has CDR1 LGHDT and CDR2 YNNKEL (reference sequence). CDR3 size: 18 residues. The CDR3 here is CASSQEVSSGRSTDTQYF. The CDR3 DNA reads as TGTGCCAGCAGCCAAGAGGTATCAAGCGGGCGTAGCACAGATACGCAGTATTTT.

A remark on this clone: The same CDR3 is also encoded by other DNA sequences in this sample. The chain is built from TRBV24-1 and TRBJ2-2; perhaps TRBD2 as D (6 bases). The length of the CDR3 is 16 residues. The V gene lost 3 bases and the J gene lost 0 bases, with 10 bases spanning the gap. Germline V lookup: CDR1 KGHDR, CDR2 SFDVKD. The CDR3 coding sequence is TGTGCCACCAGTGATCCGGCGGGGACGAACACCGGGGAGCTGTTTTTT. The encoded protein is CATSDPAGTNTGELFF.

V gene TRBV5-1 combines with J gene TRBJ2-5; 7 positions agree with TRBD1. The CDR3 covers 13 residues. Germline V gene data show CDR1 as SGHRS and CDR2 as YFSETQ. V shed 4 bases and J 7 bases; nucleotides not matched to a gene: 7. The CDR3 here is CASSPDRAGTQYF. DNA of the CDR3: TGCGCCAGCAGCCCCGACAGGGCCGGGACCCAGTACTTC.

This clone was observed once. The rearrangement links TRBV3-1 (or the pseudogene TRBV3-2) to TRBJ2-3, with D possibly matching TRBD1 (7 bases). The V and J ends lost 8 bases and 2 bases respectively, with 14 bases between them. The CDR3 covers 14 residues. Germline V gene lookup returns CDR1 LGHDT and CDR2 YNNKEL (reference sequence). CDR3 region: CASGRDSNTDTQYF. In DNA form, the CDR3 reads TGTGCCAGCGGGCGGGACAGTAACACAGATACGCAGTATTTT.

The chain employs TRBV7-9 and TRBJ1-1; no definite D call. Germline assignment: CDR1 SEHNR and CDR2 FQNEAQ (reference sequence). CDR3 length: 13 amino acids. V dropped 3 bases and J dropped 0 bases, with 5 bases sitting between them. The chain's CDR3 is CASSFQMNTEAFF. The CDR3 nucleotides are TGTGCCAGCAGCTTCCAGATGAACACTGAAGCTTTCTTT. The full variable domain, rest sourced from reference TRBV7-9 and TRBJ1-1, is DTGVSQNPRHKITKRGQNVTFRCDPISEHNRLYWYRQTLGQGPEFLTYFQNEAQLEKSRLLSDRFSAERPKGSFSTLEIQRTEQGDSAMYLCASSFQMNTEAFFGQGTRLTVV.

V gene TRBV11-2 combines with J gene TRBJ2-7; the match to TRBD2 covers 12 bases. The length of the CDR3 is 14 residues. Germline V lookup: CDR1 SGHAT, CDR2 FQNNGV. J lost 7 bases, V lost 4 bases, and 5 bases had no gene match. DNA of the CDR3: TGTGCCAGCAGCTCCCTAGCGGGAGGGCGGGAGCAGTACTTC. Translation: CASSSLAGGREQYF.

The chain is built from TRBV19 and TRBJ2-2, with TRBD2 as a possible D gene (6 bases). The CDR3 has 19 amino acids. Germline values: CDR1 LNHDA, CDR2 SQIVND (reference sequence). Trimming pared 2 bases from V and 0 bases from J, leaving 19 bases between. The chain's CDR3 is CASSIRVGRQGSNTGELFF. For the CDR3, the DNA is TGTGCCAGTAGTATAAGAGTAGGGAGGCAGGGCTCGAACACCGGGGAGCTGTTTTTT. Combining the CDR3 with reference TRBV19 and TRBJ2-2 gives the whole variable domain DGGITQSPKYLFRKEGQNVTLSCEQNLNHDAMYWYRQDPGQGLRLIYYSQIVNDFQKGDIAEGYSVSREKKESFPLTVTSAQKNPTAFYLCASSIRVGRQGSNTGELFFGEGSRLTVL.

The table lists this clone with a few counts. CDR3 region: CASSPRPDRVGYTF. The CDR3 region has the DNA TGTGCCAGCTCCCCCCGGCCGGACAGGGTTGGCTACACCTTC. V usage is TRBV7-2 and J usage is TRBJ1-2; 8 bases are a match to TRBD1. Per the germline V gene, CDR1 is SGHTA and CDR2 is FQGNSA. This CDR3 spans 14 amino acids. Trimming at V came to 8 bases and at J to 7 bases, leaving 12 bases not matched to a gene.

V is TRBV11-2 and J is TRBJ2-3, with 9 bases aligning to TRBD2. Germline V CDR1 and CDR2: SGHAT, FQNNGV. The CDR3 length is 17 residues. Trimming took 0 bases from V and 5 from J; bases not matched to a gene: 9. This CDR3 is CASSLDPGGGAGDTQYF. The CDR3 DNA sequence: TGTGCCAGCAGCTTAGATCCGGGCGGGGGGGCCGGAGATACGCAGTATTTT.

The chain combines TRBV19 with TRBJ2-3, with a weak D call TRBD2 (6 bases). Germline loops: CDR1 LNHDA, CDR2 SQIVND (reference sequence). The V end was cut by 5 bases, the J end by 14 bases, with 23 bases between. The CDR3 consists of 14 residues. The CDR3 loop is CASSVIGASVIGYF. The CDR3 nucleotides read TGTGCCAGTAGTGTCATAGGGGCTAGCGTCATTGGGTATTTT.

The chain links TRBV6-6 to TRBJ1-4; 8 bases agree with TRBD1. Trimming removed 5 bases from V and 0 bases from J; junction bases left unmatched: 2. The CDR3 loop spans 15 amino acids. Looked up from germline, CDR1 is MNHNY and CDR2 is SVGAGI (reference sequence). CDR3 nucleotides: TGTGCCAGCAGTGGACAGGGAGCAACTAATGAAAAACTGTTTTTT. This codes for CASSGQGATNEKLFF.

The rearrangement uses TRBV2 and TRBJ2-7; D not certain. CDR1 is SNHLY, CDR2 FYNNEI, per germline. The CDR3 consists of 11 residues. V was clipped by 2 bases and J by 6 bases, with 5 bases between them. The CDR3: CASSEWAEQYF. The CDR3 DNA is TGTGCCAGCAGTGAATGGGCCGAGCAGTACTTC.

The chain links TRBV19 to TRBJ1-1; D gene unclear. The germline V gene encodes CDR1 LNHDA and CDR2 SQIVND (reference sequence). With 3 bases removed from V and 2 bases from J, the gap between germline ends came to 16 bases. This CDR3 spans 16 amino acids. DNA for the CDR3: TGTGCCAGTAGTATTCAGTCTGGGGAGTTAAACACTGAAGCTTTCTTT. It codes for CASSIQSGELNTEAFF.

The chain is built from TRBV15 and TRBJ1-2, with 7 positions matching TRBD1. CDR3 size: 16 residues. The germline CDR1 and CDR2 sequences are LNHNV and YYDKDF (reference sequence). J was trimmed by 0 bases and V by 1 base; bases with no gene match: 5. CDR3 region: CATSRGGTVSNYGYTF. In nucleotides, the CDR3 is TGTGCCACCAGCAGAGGGGGGACAGTTTCTAACTATGGCTACACCTTC.

This chain links TRBV10-1 with TRBJ2-1, with TRBD2 matching over 10 bases. CDR3 size: 17 residues. With 7 bases clipped from V and 2 bases from J, the junction kept 11 bases outside the gene matches. The germline V gene has CDR1 WNHNN and CDR2 SYGVQD (reference sequence). DNA of the CDR3: TGCGCCAGCATGGCTAGCGGGAGCTCGCCACCCTACAATGAGCAGTTCTTC. Translation: CASMASGSSPPYNEQFF.

The genes are TRBV30 and TRBJ1-5, with a tentative D call TRBD1 (5 bases). V was cut by 3 bases and J by 0 bases, with 15 bases left in between. The germline gives CDR1 GTSNPN, CDR2 SVGIG (reference sequence). The length of the CDR3 is 16 residues. CDR3 DNA sequence: TGTGCCTGGAGCCCAGGACAAGCCTCTAGCAATCAGCCCCAGCATTTT. Residues: CAWSPGQASSNQPQHF.

The V gene is TRBV28, the J gene TRBJ2-7; D possibly corresponds to TRBD1 (7 bases). The CDR3 consists of 13 residues. CDR1 and CDR2 (germline): MDHEN, SYDVKM. V was trimmed by 3 bases and J by 4 bases, leaving 10 bases between them. CDR3 DNA: TGTGCCAGCAGTTTCCAGGGGGGTTACGAGCAGTACTTC. This gives the protein CASSFQGGYEQYF.

This chain links TRBV6-6 with TRBJ2-3, with a weak D call TRBD1 (6 bases). Germline V gene data show CDR1 as MNHNY and CDR2 as SVGAGI (reference sequence). V dropped 7 bases and J dropped 0 bases, with 8 bases sitting between them. The CDR3 runs to 13 residues. CDR3 loop: CASTGGSTDTQYF. The CDR3 region has the DNA TGTGCCAGCACTGGGGGCAGCACAGATACGCAGTATTTT.

This clone was recorded a few times. As DNA, the CDR3 is TGTGCCAGCAGCCCCGGGACAGGGAGTTCACCCCTCCACTTT. Its protein product is CASSPGTGSSPLHF. This chain joins TRBV5-6 and TRBJ1-6, with 9 nucleotides matching TRBD1. The germline CDR1 and CDR2 sequences are SGHDT and YYEEEE. The J segment lost 9 bases and the V segment lost 4 bases, leaving 5 bases of the junction unmatched. The CDR3 covers 14 residues.

This clone occurred once. The CDR3 coding sequence is TGTGCCAGCAGTACACTGGGCAGGGGGTACGAGCAGTACTTC. Amino acids: CASSTLGRGYEQYF. The chain employs TRBV6-5 and TRBJ2-7; TRBD1 aligns across 7 bases. CDR3 length equals 14 residues. V gave up 5 bases and J gave up 4 bases; unmatched junction bases: 8. Germline CDR1 reads MNHEY; CDR2 reads SVGAGI.

The chain combines TRBV11-2 with TRBJ2-5, with D perhaps matching TRBD1 (7 bases). The CDR3 is made up of 15 amino acids. The V gene lost 4 bases and the J gene lost 3 bases, with 15 bases spanning the gap. Per germline, CDR1 SGHAT and CDR2 FQNNGV. The CDR3 region is CASSSRGQGEETQYF. The CDR3 nucleotides read TGTGCCAGCAGCTCCCGGGGGCAGGGGGAAGAGACCCAGTACTTC.

In its sample, this clone was seen a few times. This CDR3 is CASSISGTGPVPNQPQHF. DNA for the CDR3: TGTGCCAGTAGTATTTCTGGGACAGGGCCCGTCCCCAATCAGCCCCAGCATTTT. J is TRBJ1-5 and V is TRBV19; TRBD1 agrees at 9 bases. Germline CDR1 LNHDA, CDR2 SQIVND (reference sequence). Unmatched junction bases numbered 12, after V lost 3 bases and J lost 3 bases. This CDR3 contains 18 residues.

V is TRBV2 and J is TRBJ1-1, with 7 bases identical to TRBD1. The ends lost 6 bases at V and 11 bases at J; junction bases unmatched: 9. Germline CDR1 reads SNHLY; CDR2 reads FYNNEI. This CDR3 contains 12 residues. CDR3 in amino acids: CASRSDRRLAFF. Here the CDR3 DNA reads TGTGCCAGCAGGTCGGACAGGAGGTTGGCTTTCTTT.

This sequence joins TRBV19 and TRBJ2-3; 11 bases match TRBD2. The CDR3 is 16 amino acids. In germline, CDR1 is LNHDA, CDR2 SQIVND (reference sequence). V lost 5 bases and J lost 1; bases outside the gene matches: 5. The CDR3 sequence: CASSVTSGSGTDTQYF. CDR3 nucleotide sequence: TGTGCCAGTAGTGTCACTAGCGGGAGTGGCACAGATACGCAGTATTTT.